A single T cell receptor beta chain is shown here with its context. What antigen it recognizes has not been identified. No qualities accompany the bases; no much larger clone lies one base away. The cohort comprised some 700 healthy bone marrow donors. Cohort members were all nominally healthy when sampled, although unrecorded immune exposures were likely present. The donor was CMV seropositive and belonged to the group of some 290 seropositive cohort members. Every donor gave a peripheral blood sample, and the peripheral blood mononuclear cells from that sample were used for TCR beta sequencing. The Qiagen DNeasy Blood Extraction Kit was used to extract genomic DNA from the blood cell samples. The data derive from a study of cytomegalovirus exposure and HLA in healthy donors (TCRdb year 2017). Some background on the complete study: An earlier analysis of 587 of the donors reported about 260 Gb of sequence data and 117 million unique TCR beta sequences obtained from roughly 180 million T cells. Roughly 300 gigabases of sequencing data and 91 million or so unique TCR sequences made up an early release that covered around 640 HLA-typed donors. Among the roughly 410 genotyped donors, approximately 77% belonged to the genetic ancestry cluster associated with self-reported Caucasian donors. The study was designed to test whether signatures of past pathogen exposure could be identified by cataloging public T cell receptors. The study profiled the T cell repertoires of 550 to 700 subjects by immunosequencing and related them to cytomegalovirus serostatus. In addition to the first cohort of about 650 subjects, a separate validation cohort of 130 or so different subjects was used. The study combined high-throughput TCR immunosequencing, statistical association of individual TCRs with disease status, and machine learning to predict cytomegalovirus infection status. A later analysis re-examined previously published TCR beta repertoires from around 670 donors and added high-resolution HLA genotyping to investigate patterns of TCR occurrence. Rather than using new phenotypic data, the later analysis identified candidate immune exposures from TCR beta sequences and from how often those sequences occurred across donors. An earlier analysis of about 620 of the donors applied high-throughput TCR beta sequencing to assess whether each TCR beta V gene segment acted as functional or pseudogenic. Donor age, sex, ethnicity and CMV serostatus were collected together with the repertoire data. In a later genetic analysis, genome-wide SNP genotypes for about 65% of the roughly 670 donors were used, and that subset was treated as a discovery cohort. Every repertoire in the discovery cohort had been generated on one and the same sequencing platform. Both class I and class II loci were covered by HLA typing, at four-digit resolution. Typing coverage varied by locus: about 620-630 donors for A, B, C, DRB1 and DQB1; roughly 520 for DQA1; more than 600 for DPA1; around 450 for DPB1. Five DR-DQ haplotypes were treated as single units for association and clustering because of strong linkage in the cohort. Among about 360 genotyped donors of the cohort, an average of roughly 240,000 unique TCR beta nucleotide sequences were sequenced per donor, around 20% of them non-productive.

The study at large found these results: A later genetic analysis reported fewer N-insertions in productive TCRs among donors in an Asian-associated ancestry cluster than the roughly 700-donor mean. CMV serostatus was the only immune exposure information available for the cohort. Correlated functional status among segregating V segments might reflect linkage disequilibrium, but an unknown experimental factor could not be ruled out. The sequencing pipeline was judged likely to have produced a cluster of highly shared sequence variants as a technical artifact. A further reported finding was that TCR beta sequences accurately predicted the HLA-A and HLA-B alleles for most subjects in the first cohort. A few of the identified cytomegalovirus-associated TCR beta chains were confirmed in vitro to be specific for cytomegalovirus antigens. Cytomegalovirus status was reported to be diagnosed by the classifier with high specificity and sensitivity in both the original and validation cohorts. Presence/absence analyses assumed roughly uniform sequencing depth across donors, an assumption that may not hold. Because counts were too low, roughly 17 rarely observed V segments, including chromosome 9 orphons, were left out of the earlier analysis of 587 of the donors. Only TCR beta chains were sequenced in this cohort, and the absence of alpha or paired-chain data limited detectable features. Because HLA typing was unavailable for some donors at each locus, only the typed subset was used in association tests. In a later analysis, TCR association rates were found to vary across HLA loci, with the most associated TCRs seen for DRB1 alleles and the fewest for HLA-C alleles. A later genetic analysis associated a missense DCLRE1C variant with V-gene and J-gene trimming of TCR beta chains, and an independent cohort replicated the association. The authors suggested that the approach could potentially be generalized to other disease states and immunological phenotypes. A later analysis associated about 17,000 TCR beta sequences with specific HLA alleles at a false discovery rate of 0.05. In a later analysis, most CMV-associated TCR beta chains were found to appear HLA-restricted, with HLA associations seemingly driven largely by CMV exposure. The 87-base-pair reads could not distinguish some IMGT-functional V segments, including TRBV6-2 and TRBV6-3, so those segments were excluded. While some public TCRs were present in many individuals, most TCR sequences turned up only very rarely across donors. In a later analysis, HLA-associated TCR beta chains showed more clonal expansion and lower generation probabilities than non-associated chains that were equally common. According to a later analysis, parvovirus B19, influenza, CMV and Epstein-Barr virus appeared linked to several top co-occurrence clusters. A total of 150 to 200 TCR beta chains were listed by the study as associated with cytomegalovirus. Strong co-occurrence of HLA alleles, especially DR and DQ, made assigning TCR associations to individual alleles difficult. In an earlier analysis of more than 500 of the donors, most TCR beta V segments appeared in productive rearrangements about 87% or about 30% of the time, broadly matching IMGT annotations.

The V and J ends are trimmed by 5 bases and 4 bases, leaving 12 bases between them. The germline V gene sets CDR1 to SGHRS and CDR2 to YFSETQ. Including the terminal cysteine and phenylalanine, the CDR3 comprises 13 residues. Solely the CDR3 DNA is kept, with 39 bases framed from the first base. Library preparation used the immunoSEQ multiplex PCR assay. The multiplex PCR relied on a mix of 60 forward primers for TCR Vbeta segments and 13 reverse primers for TCR Jbeta segments. The CDR3 region of rearranged TCR beta genes was amplified from genomic DNA by a multiplex PCR assay. The amplified TCR beta libraries were sequenced on the Illumina HiSeq System as 87-base-pair reads. The original pipeline was this. A later analysis tallied 80 million to 95 million unique TCR beta chains across the 666 repertoires, and roughly 11 million of those chains were shared by two or more donors. To remove PCR and sequencing errors, raw reads were error-corrected and collapsed into unique sequences using a nearest-neighbor algorithm that merged closely related sequences. V, D and J gene segments were assigned by aligning CDR3 sequences to IMGT reference sequences. For a sequence to be retained, at least a six-nucleotide match to both a V gene segment and a J gene segment was required. Rearrangements were called productive when the CDR3 lacked stop codons and stayed in frame with V and J; all others were non-productive. Following IMGT convention, CDR3 was defined as the stretch from the second conserved V-encoded cysteine up to the conserved J-encoded phenylalanine. In an earlier analysis of just under 600 of the donors, sequences lacking an unambiguous match to a single V gene segment were excluded. In an earlier analysis of 587 of the donors, V segments were called functional above 56.7% productive rearrangements and were called segregating when the between-donor standard deviation exceeded 5%. A statistical classification framework was developed to diagnose cytomegalovirus status using the catalog of TCR beta chain sequences. A later analysis assigned V and J genes by comparing TCR nucleotide sequences with IMGT/GENE-DB human TR gene sequences. In a later analysis, CDR3 sequences and most-parsimonious VDJ recombination scenarios were assigned using the TCRdist pipeline. In a later analysis, each TCR beta chain was defined by its CDR3 amino acid sequence together with its V-gene family, and reads without a unique V-gene family were excluded. To address suspected cross-contamination and a sequencing artifact, a later analysis removed around 590 highly shared, low-generation-probability nucleotide sequences. In a later analysis, a clonal expansion index was calculated for each public chain from normalized within-repertoire ranks of inferred template counts. In a later analysis, generation probabilities were computed with a VDJ recombination model fitted to out-of-frame rearrangements, and the resulting probabilities were checked against IGoR. In a later analysis, hypergeometric tests were used to score TCR-TCR, TCR-HLA and TCR-CMV co-occurrence, with a repertoire-size bias correction applied to TCR pairs. To estimate false discovery rates, a later analysis permuted the HLA or CMV assignments 20 times. A later analysis grouped co-occurring TCRs with DBSCAN, adding TCRdist sequence similarity when clustering within HLA-allele-positive subsets. Co-occurrence clustering excluded repertoires with fewer than 30,000 or more than 120,000 public chains, plus five with anomalous nucleotide sharing. What TCRdb holds here is the immuneACCESS table cut down to in-frame rearrangements. Part of the clones is not present; checked against another copy, under half of the missing clones reflect an unresolved V gene, and the others are unexplained. That table supplies the V and J calls and clone size; D and trimming were determined from the DNA. For this sample there are approximately 70,000 clones; 72% appear just once. Of the sample, 9% to 14% is held by the ten largest clones.

The sequence derives from a woman aged 40 to 50 in good health and CMV-seropositive. Sequencing input: PBMCs. The chain was built from TRBV5-1 and TRBJ1-1; there is no confident call for the D gene. The sequenced DNA is TGCGCCAGCAGGGCTGGGCAGAGCACTGAAGCTTTCTTT. Its product reads: CASRAGQSTEAFF.